This T cell receptor beta chain appears in the sequencing data of a study of tumor-infiltrating lymphocytes in primary liver carcinoma. TCR beta cDNA was prepared out of 500 ng total RNA by means of a constant-region primer. A slightly modified ARM-PCR protocol with three nested multiplex PCR rounds produced these TCR beta libraries. TCRdb reprocessed the multiplex PCR reads with MiXCR, giving one entry per CDR3 protein. There are 90,000 to 150,000 distinct CDR3 sequences in the sample; roughly 75% occur only once, and roughly 8.1% lies in the top ten. The tissue used was unsorted bulk material of roughly 17-32 mg. RNA and DNA were co-extracted from it with the AllPrep DNA/RNA mini kit. The cohort consisted of patients whose primary liver carcinoma was surgically resected. Concerning this clonotype: What it recognizes is unknown.

Study-wide results and limits: Pairs comparing tumor with adjacent tissue or blood overlapped less than pairs drawn from tumor regions.

Sequencing used tumor-adjacent normal liver tissue. This TCR came from a woman aged 60-75 years with primary liver carcinoma and hepatitis B virus infection.

The DNA for the CDR3 is TGTGTCAGAAGTGAATTTAACTGGCGGAAACAGGGTTCTGCTGAAGCTTTCTTT. It yields the protein CVRSEFNWRKQGSAEAFF. The chain combines TRBV6-1 with TRBJ1-1; D is possibly TRBD1 (6 bases). Germline V gene lookup returns CDR1 MNHNS and CDR2 SASEGT. This CDR3 contains 18 residues.